A single sample is the source of the 17 T cell receptor beta chains below, sequenced in a study of blood T cell repertoires in COVID-19. TCRdb keeps only in-frame clones here, not all; method: immunoSEQ multiplex PCR. The repertoire has 250,000 or so clones, about four fifths of them found once; the top ten carry about 4.4%. Sample: peripheral blood. The origin of the receptors is a woman between 70 and 85 years old with acute or convalescent COVID-19.

This chain connects TRBV19 to TRBJ1-2; TRBD1 matches 10 bases. With 7 bases clipped from V and 4 bases from J, the junction kept 9 bases outside the gene matches. The CDR3 length is 15 residues. Germline loops: CDR1 LNHDA, CDR2 SQIVND (reference sequence). The CDR3 DNA is TGTGCCAGTAACCCCAGACAGGGGGCAGGCTATGGCTACACCTTC. Its translation is CASNPRQGAGYGYTF.

This clone appeared a single time. The chain carries TRBV4-3 and TRBJ1-1, with 8 bases lining up with TRBD1. After removal of 1 base from V and 1 base from J, the junction contained 5 bases not matched to a gene. The CDR3 sequence is 16 residues long. CDR1 and CDR2 from the germline V gene are LGHNA and YSLEER. The CDR3, as DNA: TGCGCCAGCAGCCAAGGGGCAGGGGGCAGGAACACTGAAGCTTTCTTT. Translating gives CASSQGAGGRNTEAFF.

This clone appeared once. The V and J genes are TRBV5-1 and TRBJ1-1; D is ambiguous. Per germline, CDR1 SGHRS and CDR2 YFSETQ. Trimming removed 2 bases from V and 4 bases from J, with 9 bases in between. This CDR3 spans 13 amino acids. CDR3 nucleotide sequence: TGCGCCAGCAGCTTCGGGGAGAGCACTGAAGCTTTCTTT. This gives the protein CASSFGESTEAFF.

V usage is TRBV30 and J usage is TRBJ1-3; no clear D. This CDR3 spans 15 amino acids. CDR1 and CDR2 from the germline V gene are GTSNPN and SVGIG (reference sequence). V dropped 0 bases and J dropped 0 bases, with 9 bases sitting between them. The CDR3 DNA follows: TGTGCCTGGAGTGTGAGGGTCCTCTCTGGAAACACCATATATTTT. It yields the protein CAWSVRVLSGNTIYF.

The rearrangement links TRBV4-1 to TRBJ2-5; D not certain. The CDR3 has 15 residues. V lost 0 bases to trimming and J lost 7 bases, with 15 bases between them. Germline V gene lookup returns CDR1 MGHRA and CDR2 YSYEKL. CDR3 sequence (DNA): TGCGCCAGCAGCCAAGATACGGCAGGCGTGGGGACCCAGTACTTC. This gives the protein CASSQDTAGVGTQYF.

This sequence joins TRBV24-1 and TRBJ2-3; D is unclear. Trimming removed 6 bases from V and 0 bases from J, with 9 bases in between. This CDR3 contains 14 residues. CDR1 and CDR2 (germline): KGHDR, SFDVKD. This CDR3 reads CATSSTASTDTQYF. CDR3 DNA: TGTGCCACCAGTAGTACAGCTAGCACAGATACGCAGTATTTT.

This sequence joins TRBV29-1 and TRBJ2-5; 9 bases are a match to TRBD2. Germline CDR1 is SQVTM and CDR2 is ANQGSEA. CDR3 size: 16 residues. V lost 5 bases and J lost 5; bases outside the gene matches: 15. The CDR3 nucleotides read TGCAGCGTTAAGGTGGGACTAGCCCGGGGAGGGGAGACCCAGTACTTC. Translated, it gives CSVKVGLARGGETQYF.

The gene calls are TRBV6-2 or TRBV6-3 and TRBJ1-1; D not certain. Deletions cut 2 bases from V and 3 bases from J, with 7 bases between. Per germline, CDR1 MNHEY and CDR2 SVGEGT. CDR3 length: 13 amino acids. CDR3 sequence reads: CASSYGPHTEAFF. The DNA of the CDR3 is TGTGCCAGCAGTTACGGGCCCCACACTGAAGCTTTCTTT.

The chain has TRBV5-1 and TRBJ2-5; a possible D gene is TRBD1 (6 bases). V lost 2 bases, J lost 4 bases, and 12 bases lay in between. The CDR3 spans 14 residues. Looked up from germline, CDR1 is SGHRS and CDR2 is YFSETQ. The CDR3 bases are TGCGCCAGCAGCTTATCAAGGACAGCAGAGACCCAGTACTTC. Protein sequence: CASSLSRTAETQYF.

The V gene is TRBV6-2 or TRBV6-3, the J gene TRBJ1-1; possibly TRBD1 for D (5 bases). The CDR3 totals 13 residues. Between the trimmed V and J ends, which lost 0 bases and 8 bases, there was a span of 10 bases. Germline V gives CDR1 MNHEY, CDR2 SVGEGT. The CDR3 loop is CASSYSGLLEAFF. The CDR3 nucleotides read TGTGCCAGCAGTTACTCGGGGCTTCTCGAAGCTTTCTTT.

V usage is TRBV3-1 (or the pseudogene TRBV3-2) and J usage is TRBJ2-5, with D possibly TRBD1 on 5 matching bases. Germline CDR1 is LGHDT and CDR2 is YNNKEL (reference sequence). Trimming took 1 base from V and 5 from J, leaving 11 bases between them. The CDR3 covers 14 residues. In nucleotides, the CDR3 is TGTGCCAGCAGCCAAGCAGGGATAAGTGAGACCCAGTACTTC. It codes for CASSQAGISETQYF.

The V call is TRBV10-2, the J call TRBJ1-1, with a possible D match to TRBD1 (6 bases). The V end was cut by 5 bases, the J end by 2 bases, with 9 bases between. Germline V lookup: CDR1 WSHSY, CDR2 SAAADI. CDR3 size: 13 residues. The CDR3 nucleotides are TGCGCCAGCAGTTCACAGGGTAACACTGAAGCTTTCTTT. As protein: CASSSQGNTEAFF.

The chain combines TRBV18 with TRBJ1-5, with 7 bases aligning to TRBD1. This CDR3 spans 13 amino acids. J was trimmed by 8 bases and V by 6 bases; bases with no gene match: 7. The germline gives CDR1 KGHSH, CDR2 LQKENI. The CDR3 loop is CASSFDREEPQHF. CDR3 nucleotide sequence: TGTGCCAGCTCCTTCGACAGGGAGGAGCCCCAGCATTTT.

The V call is TRBV27, the J call TRBJ2-2, with a possible D match to TRBD2 (6 bases). From germline, CDR1 is MNHEY and CDR2 SMNVEV (reference sequence). The CDR3 has 18 amino acids. V lost 4 bases, J lost 1 base, and 19 bases lay in between. CDR3 sequence reads: CASSSPLGGVLNTGELFF. In DNA, the CDR3 is TGTGCCAGCAGTTCCCCCCTCGGGGGTGTGCTGAACACCGGGGAGCTGTTTTTT.

This sequence joins TRBV5-1 and TRBJ1-2; maybe TRBD1 (6 bases). CDR1 and CDR2 from the germline V gene are SGHRS and YFSETQ. The ends were cut back, 3 bases at V and 8 bases at J, with 20 bases in the middle. This CDR3 spans 15 amino acids. The CDR3 here is CASSWGQGRNGGYTF. CDR3 bases: TGCGCCAGCAGCTGGGGCCAGGGGCGCAATGGGGGCTACACCTTC.

V is TRBV24-1 and J is TRBJ2-6, with a weak D call TRBD2 (5 bases). The CDR3 covers 18 residues. The V end was cut by 7 bases, the J end by 0 bases, with 18 bases between. Germline CDR1 reads KGHDR; CDR2 reads SFDVKD. The chain's CDR3 is CATSGVFGESSGANVLTF. The CDR3 region has the DNA TGTGCCACCAGCGGTGTGTTCGGGGAAAGCTCTGGGGCCAACGTCCTGACTTTC.

This clone was observed once. The V gene is TRBV6-2 or TRBV6-3, the J gene TRBJ1-2; 8 bases fit TRBD1. The CDR3 contains 17 residues. The germline V gene has CDR1 MNHEY and CDR2 SVGEGT. V was clipped by 3 bases and J by 7 bases; unmatched bases: 16. CDR3 nucleotides: TGTGCCAGCAGTTATCTGACAGGGGCCCAGGTAAGCTGTGGCTACACCTTC. Encoded protein: CASSYLTGAQVSCGYTF.